The 17 T cell receptor beta chains below were found in one sample sequenced in a study of T cells in Graves' hyperthyroidism and ophthalmopathy. RNA transcripts yielded amplified TCR beta CDR3 regions. RT-PCR in the first round (using the HTBI primer set) targeted the TCR CDR3. TCRdb itself ran the multiplex PCR reads through MiXCR, one entry per CDR3 protein. This table has about 360,000 distinct CDR3 sequences, less than 15% appearing once. Sequencing used blood. The receptors derive from a woman younger than 35 with Graves' hyperthyroidism.

This clonotype was counted only a few times. V gene TRBV28 combines with J gene TRBJ2-2; TRBD2 matches at 14 bases. V trimming: 1 base; J trimming: 7 bases; junction bases outside the gene matches: 8. Germline V gene sequence: CDR1 MDHEN, CDR2 SYDVKM. The CDR3 sequence is 18 residues long. The CDR3 DNA reads TGTGCCAGCAGTTTATACGGACTAGCGGGAGGCTTGGGCGGGGAGCTGTTTTTT. This sequence encodes CASSLYGLAGGLGGELFF.

There are many counts of this clonotype. The genes are TRBV28 and TRBJ1-5, with a tentative D call TRBD1 (5 bases). CDR1 is MDHEN, CDR2 SYDVKM, per germline. This CDR3 comprises 16 residues. V dropped 3 bases and J dropped 2 bases, with 14 bases sitting between them. The CDR3: CASSFIRDQGNQPQHF. As DNA, the CDR3 is TGTGCCAGCAGTTTCATCAGGGACCAGGGCAATCAGCCCCAGCATTTT. The full variable domain, its missing parts supplied by reference TRBV28 and TRBJ1-5, is DVKVTQSSRYLVKRTGEKVFLECVQDMDHENMFWYRQDPGLGLRLIYFSYDVKMKEKGDIPEGYSVSREKKERFSLILESASTNQTSMYLCASSFIRDQGNQPQHFGDGTRLSIL.

This clonotype was observed many times. CDR3 amino acids: CASRGGNEQYF. CDR3 nucleotides: TGTGCCAGCCGGGGGGGCAACGAGCAGTACTTC. The chain uses TRBV6-1 and TRBJ2-7; 8 positions agree with TRBD2. J was trimmed by 5 bases and V by 8 bases; bases with no gene match: 2. Germline CDR1 reads MNHNS; CDR2 reads SASEGT. The CDR3 has 11 residues.

Many counts were recorded for this clonotype. The gene calls are TRBV29-1 and TRBJ1-1, with TRBD1 as a possible D gene (5 bases). The CDR3 length is 16 residues. V was trimmed by 2 bases and J by 0 bases, leaving 16 bases between them. Germline assignment: CDR1 SQVTM and CDR2 ANQGSEA. For the CDR3, the DNA is TGCAGCGTTGAACTAGGGGAAGGCACGTTGAACACTGAAGCTTTCTTT. It encodes CSVELGEGTLNTEAFF.

This clonotype occurred many times. The V call is TRBV29-1, the J call TRBJ1-1; no definite D call. V lost 7 bases and J lost 0, with 9 bases in between. The CDR3 spans 12 residues. Germline V gene data show CDR1 as SQVTM and CDR2 as ANQGSEA. The CDR3 loop is CSALGLNTEAFF. The CDR3 DNA reads as TGCAGCGCCCTCGGCTTGAACACTGAAGCTTTCTTT.

This clonotype was picked up many times. This chain joins TRBV28 and TRBJ2-7; 10 bases align to TRBD2. V dropped 10 bases and J dropped 2; count of bases not matched to a gene: 8. Germline-derived CDR1 and CDR2 are MDHEN and SYDVKM. This CDR3 contains 14 residues. The CDR3 coding sequence is TGTGCCATCTCGAGGACTAGCGGACCCTACGAGCAGTACTTC. Translating gives CAISRTSGPYEQYF.

CDR3 nucleotide sequence: TGTGCCAGCAGGGTCCTTGGGCAAGAGACCCAGTACTTC. Protein sequence: CASRVLGQETQYF. This chain connects TRBV6-1 to TRBJ2-5; no clear D gene. The V end was cut by 6 bases, the J end by 2 bases, with 10 bases between. The germline V gene has CDR1 MNHNS and CDR2 SASEGT. The CDR3 is made up of 13 amino acids.

As to this clonotype: A single base separates this from a much larger clone, so it may be a read error. The chain recombines TRBV7-3 with TRBJ2-7, with 8 nucleotides matching TRBD2. Germline V gene data show CDR1 as SGHTA and CDR2 as FQGTGA. V trimming: 2 bases; J trimming: 4 bases; junction bases outside the gene matches: 7. The CDR3 consists of 15 residues. This CDR3 is CASSLARSGSYEQYF. The CDR3 bases are TGTGCCAGCAGCTTAGCGAGGAGCGGGAGTTACGAGCAGTACTTC.

This clonotype was counted at least ten times. This chain joins TRBV19 and TRBJ2-1, with D hard to call. There are 12 residues in the CDR3. V lost 2 bases and J lost 12, with 11 bases in between. Looked up from germline, CDR1 is LNHDA and CDR2 is SQIVND (reference sequence). CDR3 sequence (DNA): TGTGCCAGTAGTATACCGCCCGGACGGCAGTTCTTC. Protein product: CASSIPPGRQFF.

At least ten counts were recorded for this clonotype. The chain joins TRBV20-1 to TRBJ2-5; a weak D match, TRBD2 (5 bases). V dropped 6 bases and J dropped 5 bases, with 13 bases sitting between them. The CDR3 is 12 amino acids. Per germline, CDR1 DFQATT and CDR2 SNEGSKA (reference sequence). This chain's CDR3 is CSAEGSRETQYF. CDR3 nucleotides: TGCAGTGCCGAGGGTAGCAGGGAGACCCAGTACTTC.

This clonotype was recorded at least ten times. The chain combines TRBV6-2 or TRBV6-3 with TRBJ1-5; TRBD1 might be the D (6 bases). CDR3 length equals 16 residues. V shed 2 bases and J shed 5 bases, with 16 bases lying between them. Germline V gene data show CDR1 as MNHEY and CDR2 as SVGEGT. The CDR3 DNA sequence: TGTGCCAGCAGTTACGAACTACAGGGAGGGCATCAGCCCCAGCATTTT. The encoded protein is CASSYELQGGHQPQHF.

There are many counts of this clonotype. The V and J genes are TRBV5-1 and TRBJ2-5; 8 nucleotides align to TRBD1. The length of the CDR3 is 14 residues. J was trimmed by 3 bases and V by 4 bases; bases with no gene match: 5. CDR1 and CDR2 from the germline V gene are SGHRS and YFSETQ. CDR3 sequence (DNA): TGCGCCAGCAGCAACGACAGGGGAGAAGAGACCCAGTACTTC. As protein: CASSNDRGEETQYF.

This clonotype was seen at least ten times. This chain links TRBV30 with TRBJ2-7, with D perhaps TRBD2 (5 bases). Trimming pared 4 bases from V and 2 bases from J, leaving 18 bases between. From germline, CDR1 is GTSNPN and CDR2 SVGIG (reference sequence). CDR3 size: 15 residues. For the CDR3, the DNA is TGTGCCTGGACCTCGCCCCTGCGGAGGACCTACGAGCAGTACTTC. Translation: CAWTSPLRRTYEQYF.

This clonotype was counted at least ten times. The rearrangement links TRBV5-1 to TRBJ2-1, with D possibly TRBD2 on 6 matching bases. The CDR3 is 12 residues long. V dropped 0 bases and J dropped 9 bases, with 7 bases sitting between them. Germline CDR1 is SGHRS and CDR2 is YFSETQ. CDR3 in amino acids: CASSLAGGEQFF. As DNA, the CDR3 is TGCGCCAGCAGCTTGGCCGGGGGTGAGCAGTTCTTC.

This clonotype was seen at least ten times. The gene calls are TRBV20-1 and TRBJ2-3, with a tentative D call TRBD2 (5 bases). The CDR3 is made up of 14 amino acids. CDR1 and CDR2 (germline): DFQATT, SNEGSKA (reference sequence). V dropped 0 bases and J dropped 2 bases, with 9 bases sitting between them. The CDR3 DNA reads TGCAGTGCTAGAGATAAGAGGGACACAGATACGCAGTATTTT. It translates to CSARDKRDTDTQYF.

Notes on this clonotype: Just one base apart from a much larger clone, this may be a read error. The chain joins TRBV18 to TRBJ2-7; perhaps TRBD1 as D (5 bases). The V end was cut by 0 bases, the J end by 7 bases, with 13 bases between. CDR3 size: 14 residues. Germline loops: CDR1 KGHSH, CDR2 LQKENI. CDR3 in DNA: TGTGCCAGCTCACCACCGAGGACAAGGCATGAGCAGTACTTC. Translating it yields CASSPPRTRHEQYF.

The chain has TRBV12-3 or TRBV12-4 and TRBJ2-1; D possibly corresponds to TRBD1 (6 bases). This CDR3 comprises 14 residues. V lost 8 bases and J lost 1, with 12 bases in between. The CDR3 spells CASGWTASYNEQFF. For the CDR3, the DNA is TGTGCCAGCGGTTGGACAGCGTCCTACAATGAGCAGTTCTTC.